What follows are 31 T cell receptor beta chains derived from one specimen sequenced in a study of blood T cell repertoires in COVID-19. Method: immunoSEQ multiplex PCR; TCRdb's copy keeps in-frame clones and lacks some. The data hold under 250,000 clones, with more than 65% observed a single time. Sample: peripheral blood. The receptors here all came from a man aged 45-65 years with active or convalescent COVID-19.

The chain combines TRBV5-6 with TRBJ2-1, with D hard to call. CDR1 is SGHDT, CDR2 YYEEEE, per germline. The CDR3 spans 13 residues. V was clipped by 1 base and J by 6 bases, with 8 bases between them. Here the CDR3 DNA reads TGTGCCAGCAGCTTGTTCCTCCCCAATGAGCAGTTCTTC. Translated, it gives CASSLFLPNEQFF.

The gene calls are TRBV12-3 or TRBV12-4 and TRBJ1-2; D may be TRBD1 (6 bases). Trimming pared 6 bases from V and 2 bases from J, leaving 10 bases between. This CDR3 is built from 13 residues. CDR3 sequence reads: CASSGQPNYGYTF. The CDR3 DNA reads TGTGCCAGCAGCGGACAGCCCAACTATGGCTACACCTTC.

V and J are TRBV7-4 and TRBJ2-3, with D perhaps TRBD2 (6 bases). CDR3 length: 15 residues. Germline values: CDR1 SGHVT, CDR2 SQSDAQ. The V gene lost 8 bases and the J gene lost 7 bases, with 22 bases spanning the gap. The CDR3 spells CASQRAGPGKNTQYF. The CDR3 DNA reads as TGTGCCAGCCAGCGGGCGGGGCCTGGGAAAAATACGCAGTATTTT.

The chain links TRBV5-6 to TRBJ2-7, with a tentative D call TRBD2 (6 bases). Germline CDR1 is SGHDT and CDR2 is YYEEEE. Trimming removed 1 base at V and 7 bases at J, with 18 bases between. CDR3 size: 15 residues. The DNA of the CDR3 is TGTGCCAGCAGCTTGTCCGGGCGGGGAAGGAGGGAGCAGTACTTC. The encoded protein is CASSLSGRGRREQYF. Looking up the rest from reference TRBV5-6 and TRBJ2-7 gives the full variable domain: DAGVTQSPTHLIKTRGQQVTLRCSPKSGHDTVSWYQQALGQGPQFIFQYYEEEERQRGNFPDRFSGHQFPNYSSELNVNALLLGDSALYLCASSLSGRGRREQYFGPGTRLTVT.

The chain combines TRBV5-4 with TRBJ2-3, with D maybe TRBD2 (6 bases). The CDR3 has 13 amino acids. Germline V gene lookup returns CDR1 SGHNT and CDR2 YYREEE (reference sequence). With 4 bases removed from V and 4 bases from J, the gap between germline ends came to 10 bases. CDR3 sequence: CASSPTGADTQYF. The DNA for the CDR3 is TGTGCCAGCAGCCCCACGGGAGCAGATACGCAGTATTTT.

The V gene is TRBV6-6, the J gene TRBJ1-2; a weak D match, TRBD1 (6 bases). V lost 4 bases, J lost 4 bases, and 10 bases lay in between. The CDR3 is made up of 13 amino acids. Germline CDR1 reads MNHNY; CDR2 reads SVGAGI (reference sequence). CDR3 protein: CASSSDRLYGYTF. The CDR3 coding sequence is TGTGCCAGCAGTTCCGACAGGCTCTATGGCTACACCTTC.

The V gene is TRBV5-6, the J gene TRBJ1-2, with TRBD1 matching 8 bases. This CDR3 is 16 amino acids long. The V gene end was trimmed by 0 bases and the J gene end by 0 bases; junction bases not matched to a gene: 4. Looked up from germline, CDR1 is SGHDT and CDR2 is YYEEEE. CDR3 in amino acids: CASSLGQGRANYGYTF. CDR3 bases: TGTGCCAGCAGCTTGGGACAGGGGAGAGCTAACTATGGCTACACCTTC.

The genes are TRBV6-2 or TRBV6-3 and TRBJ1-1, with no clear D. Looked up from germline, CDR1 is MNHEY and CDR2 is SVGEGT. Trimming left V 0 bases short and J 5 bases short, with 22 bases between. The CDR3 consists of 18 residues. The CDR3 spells CASSYSGVGAERVTEAFF. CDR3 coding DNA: TGTGCCAGCAGTTACTCAGGTGTCGGAGCAGAGAGGGTGACTGAAGCTTTCTTT.

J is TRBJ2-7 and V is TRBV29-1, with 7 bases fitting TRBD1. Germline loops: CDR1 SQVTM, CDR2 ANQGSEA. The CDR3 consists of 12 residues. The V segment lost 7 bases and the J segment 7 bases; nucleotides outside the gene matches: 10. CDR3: CSALDRPGEQYF. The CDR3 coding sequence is TGCAGCGCCCTGGACAGGCCGGGAGAGCAGTACTTC.

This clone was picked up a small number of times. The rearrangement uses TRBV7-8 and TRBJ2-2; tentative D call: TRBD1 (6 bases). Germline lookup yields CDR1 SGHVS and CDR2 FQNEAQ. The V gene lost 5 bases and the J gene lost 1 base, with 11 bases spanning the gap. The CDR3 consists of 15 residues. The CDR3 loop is CASSLTGQNTGELFF. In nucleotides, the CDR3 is TGTGCCAGCAGCCTAACGGGACAGAACACCGGGGAGCTGTTTTTT.

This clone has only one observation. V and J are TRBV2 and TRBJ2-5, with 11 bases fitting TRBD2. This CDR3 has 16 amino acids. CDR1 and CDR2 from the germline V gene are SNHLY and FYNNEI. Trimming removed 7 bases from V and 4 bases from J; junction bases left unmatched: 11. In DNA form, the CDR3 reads TGTGCCAGCATAGGGCGACTAGCGGGATTGGGAGAGACCCAGTACTTC. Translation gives CASIGRLAGLGETQYF.

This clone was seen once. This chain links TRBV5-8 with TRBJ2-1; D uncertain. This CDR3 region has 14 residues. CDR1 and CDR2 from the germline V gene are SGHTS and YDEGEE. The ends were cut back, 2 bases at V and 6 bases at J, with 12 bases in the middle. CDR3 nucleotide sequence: TGTGCCAGCAGCTTCCAAAGCTCACTCAATGAGCAGTTCTTC. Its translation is CASSFQSSLNEQFF.

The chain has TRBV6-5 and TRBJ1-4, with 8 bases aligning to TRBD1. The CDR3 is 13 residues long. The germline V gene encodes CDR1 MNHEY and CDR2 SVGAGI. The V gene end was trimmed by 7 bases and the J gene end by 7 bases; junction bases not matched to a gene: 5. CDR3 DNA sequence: TGTGCCAGCAATACAGGGGGAGGTGAAAAACTGTTTTTT. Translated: CASNTGGGEKLFF.

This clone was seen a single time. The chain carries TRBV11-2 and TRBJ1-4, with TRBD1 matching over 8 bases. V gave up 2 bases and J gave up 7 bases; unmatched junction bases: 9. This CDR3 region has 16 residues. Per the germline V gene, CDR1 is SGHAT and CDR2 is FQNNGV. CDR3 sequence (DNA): TGTGCCAGCAGCTTATGGCGGACAGGGTCCGGTGAAAAACTGTTTTTT. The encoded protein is CASSLWRTGSGEKLFF.

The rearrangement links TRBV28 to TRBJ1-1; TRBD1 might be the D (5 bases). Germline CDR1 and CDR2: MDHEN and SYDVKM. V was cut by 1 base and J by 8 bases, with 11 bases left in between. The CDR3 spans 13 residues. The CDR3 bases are TGTGCCAGCAGTTTATTACTGAACAGGGAAGCTTTCTTT. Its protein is CASSLLLNREAFF.

CDR3 residues: CASSSADSYYGYTF. CDR3 DNA sequence: TGTGCCAGCAGTTCGGCGGACAGCTACTATGGCTACACCTTC. This sequence joins TRBV28 and TRBJ1-2, with a weak D call TRBD1 (6 bases). Germline-derived CDR1 and CDR2 are MDHEN and SYDVKM. Trimming removed 4 bases at V and 3 bases at J, with 12 bases between. The CDR3 length is 14 residues.

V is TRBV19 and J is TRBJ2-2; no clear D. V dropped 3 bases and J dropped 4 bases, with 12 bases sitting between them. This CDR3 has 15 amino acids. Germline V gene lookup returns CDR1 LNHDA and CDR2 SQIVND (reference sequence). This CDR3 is CASSIKARGTGELFF. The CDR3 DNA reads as TGTGCCAGTAGTATTAAAGCGCGAGGCACCGGGGAGCTGTTTTTT.

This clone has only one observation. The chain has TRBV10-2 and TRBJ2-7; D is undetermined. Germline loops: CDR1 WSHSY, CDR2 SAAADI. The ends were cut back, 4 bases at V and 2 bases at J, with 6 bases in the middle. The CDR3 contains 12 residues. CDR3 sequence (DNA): TGCGCCAGCAGTGTTCAGACCTACGAGCAGTACTTC. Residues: CASSVQTYEQYF.

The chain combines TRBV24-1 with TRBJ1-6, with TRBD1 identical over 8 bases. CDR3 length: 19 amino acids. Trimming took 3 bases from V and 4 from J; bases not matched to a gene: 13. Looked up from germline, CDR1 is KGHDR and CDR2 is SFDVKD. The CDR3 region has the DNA TGTGCCACCAGTGATCCGAGACAGGGGAAGGGGCGATATAATTCACCCCTCCACTTT. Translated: CATSDPRQGKGRYNSPLHF.

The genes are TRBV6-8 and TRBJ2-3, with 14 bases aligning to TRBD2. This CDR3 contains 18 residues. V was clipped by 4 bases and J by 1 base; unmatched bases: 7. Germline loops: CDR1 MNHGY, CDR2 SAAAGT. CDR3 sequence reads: CASSWGLAGALGTDTQYF. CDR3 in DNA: TGTGCCAGCAGTTGGGGACTAGCGGGGGCCCTTGGCACAGATACGCAGTATTTT.

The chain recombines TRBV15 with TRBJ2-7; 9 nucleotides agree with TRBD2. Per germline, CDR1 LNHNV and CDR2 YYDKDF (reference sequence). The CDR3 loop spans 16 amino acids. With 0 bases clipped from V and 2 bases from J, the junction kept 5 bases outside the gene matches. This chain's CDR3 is CATSRDAIAGAYEQYF. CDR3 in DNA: TGTGCCACCAGCAGAGATGCCATAGCGGGGGCCTACGAGCAGTACTTC.

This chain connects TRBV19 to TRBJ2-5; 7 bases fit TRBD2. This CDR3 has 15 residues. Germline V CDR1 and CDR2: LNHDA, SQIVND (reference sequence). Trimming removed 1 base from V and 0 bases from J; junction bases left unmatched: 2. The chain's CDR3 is CASSIGGGYQETQYF. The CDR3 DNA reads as TGTGCCAGTAGTATAGGGGGGGGGTACCAAGAGACCCAGTACTTC. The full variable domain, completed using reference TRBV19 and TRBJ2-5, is DGGITQSPKYLFRKEGQNVTLSCEQNLNHDAMYWYRQDPGQGLRLIYYSQIVNDFQKGDIAEGYSVSREKKESFPLTVTSAQKNPTAFYLCASSIGGGYQETQYFGPGTRLLVL.

The CDR3 DNA sequence: TGTGCCAGCAGAGCCCCGGGACAGGGTGGCGAGCAGTACTTC. Its protein is CASRAPGQGGEQYF. The chain carries TRBV2 and TRBJ2-7, with TRBD1 matching over 9 bases. Looked up from germline, CDR1 is SNHLY and CDR2 is FYNNEI. This CDR3 spans 14 amino acids. Trimming took 6 bases from V and 6 from J; bases not matched to a gene: 9.

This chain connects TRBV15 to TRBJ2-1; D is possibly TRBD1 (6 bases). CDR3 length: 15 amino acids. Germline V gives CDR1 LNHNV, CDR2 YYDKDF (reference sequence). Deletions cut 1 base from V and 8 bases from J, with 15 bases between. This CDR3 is CATSRGHRAGDEQFF. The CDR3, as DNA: TGTGCCACCAGCAGAGGTCACAGGGCCGGGGATGAGCAGTTCTTC.

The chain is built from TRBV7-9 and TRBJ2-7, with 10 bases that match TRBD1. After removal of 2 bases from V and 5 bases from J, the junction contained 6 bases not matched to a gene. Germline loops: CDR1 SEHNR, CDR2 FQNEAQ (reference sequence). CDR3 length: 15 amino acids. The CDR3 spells CASSLTLGQGNEQYF. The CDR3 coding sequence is TGTGCCAGCAGCTTAACTCTGGGACAGGGGAACGAGCAGTACTTC.

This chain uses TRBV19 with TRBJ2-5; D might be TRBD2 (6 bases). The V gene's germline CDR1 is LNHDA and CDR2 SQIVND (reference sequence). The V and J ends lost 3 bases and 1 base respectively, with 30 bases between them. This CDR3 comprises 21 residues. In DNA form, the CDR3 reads TGTGCCAGTAGTATCGGTCGTTCGGGGGACCTCCATTGGGGCTTCCAAGAGACCCAGTACTTC. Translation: CASSIGRSGDLHWGFQETQYF.

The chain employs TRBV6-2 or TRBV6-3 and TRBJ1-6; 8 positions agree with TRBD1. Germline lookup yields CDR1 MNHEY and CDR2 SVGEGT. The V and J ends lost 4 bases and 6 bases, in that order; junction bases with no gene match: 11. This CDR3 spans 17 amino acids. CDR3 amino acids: CASSSTFRQGINSPLHF. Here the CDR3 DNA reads TGTGCCAGCAGTTCAACCTTCCGACAGGGGATTAATTCACCCCTCCACTTT.

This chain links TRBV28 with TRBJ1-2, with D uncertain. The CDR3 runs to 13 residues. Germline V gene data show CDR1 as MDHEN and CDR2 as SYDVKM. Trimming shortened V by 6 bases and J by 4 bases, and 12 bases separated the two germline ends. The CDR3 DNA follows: TGTGCCAGCAGCACCTGGGAGGGCTATGGCTACACCTTC. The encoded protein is CASSTWEGYGYTF.

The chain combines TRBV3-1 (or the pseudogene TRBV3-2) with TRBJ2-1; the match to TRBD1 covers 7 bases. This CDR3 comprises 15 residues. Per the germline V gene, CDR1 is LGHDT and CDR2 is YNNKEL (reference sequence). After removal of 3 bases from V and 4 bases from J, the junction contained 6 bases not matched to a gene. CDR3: CASSQQPGQYNEQFF. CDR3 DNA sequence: TGTGCCAGCAGCCAGCAACCGGGACAGTACAATGAGCAGTTCTTC.

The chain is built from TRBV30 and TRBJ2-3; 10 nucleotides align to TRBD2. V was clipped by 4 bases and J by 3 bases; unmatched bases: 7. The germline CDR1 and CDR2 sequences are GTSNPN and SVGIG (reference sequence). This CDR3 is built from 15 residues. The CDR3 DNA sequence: TGTGCCTGGAACGAGGGACTAGCGTCAACAGATACGCAGTATTTT. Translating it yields CAWNEGLASTDTQYF.

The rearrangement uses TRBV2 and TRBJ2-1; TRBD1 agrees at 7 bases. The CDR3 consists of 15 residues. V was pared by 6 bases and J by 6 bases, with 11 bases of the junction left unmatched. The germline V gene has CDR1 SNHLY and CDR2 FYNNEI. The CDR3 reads CASRPPGQILNEQFF. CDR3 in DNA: TGTGCCAGCAGACCGCCGGGACAGATACTCAATGAGCAGTTCTTC.